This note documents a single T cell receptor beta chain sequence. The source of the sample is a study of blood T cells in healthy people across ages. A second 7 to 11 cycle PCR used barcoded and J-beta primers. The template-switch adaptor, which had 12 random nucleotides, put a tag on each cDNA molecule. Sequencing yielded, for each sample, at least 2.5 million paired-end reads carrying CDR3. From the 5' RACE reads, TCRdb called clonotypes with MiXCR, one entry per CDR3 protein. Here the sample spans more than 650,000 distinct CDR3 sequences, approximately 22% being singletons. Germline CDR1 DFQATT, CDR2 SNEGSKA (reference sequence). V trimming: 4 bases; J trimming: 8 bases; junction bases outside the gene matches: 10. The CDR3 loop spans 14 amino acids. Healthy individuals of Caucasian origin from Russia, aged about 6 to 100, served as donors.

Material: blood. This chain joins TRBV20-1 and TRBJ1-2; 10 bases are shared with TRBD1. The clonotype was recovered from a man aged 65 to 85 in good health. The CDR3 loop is CSATTGTGVSGYTF. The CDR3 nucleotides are TGCAGTGCTACGACCGGGACAGGGGTGTCGGGCTACACCTTC.